The entry that follows covers one T cell receptor (beta chain) sequence. What it recognizes is unknown. Trimming took 3 bases from V and 2 from J; bases not matched to a gene: 4. In germline, CDR1 is SEHNR, CDR2 FQNEAQ (reference sequence). The CDR3 is 15 amino acids. Random-hexamer reverse transcription was applied to roughly 0.5 to 1 ug RNA. TCRdb re-called the immunoSEQ multiplex PCR reads through MiXCR, storing one row per CDR3 protein. The data contain tens of thousands of distinct CDR3 sequences, roughly 93% of them seen just once; the ten biggest clones take up less than 0.19%. CD8+ and CD4+ T cells taken from blood had their TCR beta sequenced. Negative magnetic isolation gave CD8+ and CD4+ cells; FACS enriched CD8+ TEMRA. This entry comes from a study of CD8 T cells in Susac syndrome. Across the whole study: Patients with Susac syndrome were therapy-naive, treated with corticosteroids, or treated with intravenous immunoglobulin alone when blood was collected. Study results and caveats: The study conceded that relatively few individuals underwent its TCR sequencing and HLA analysis.

The source material was CD4+ T cells from PBMCs. The chain uses TRBV7-9 and TRBJ2-1, with 7 bases aligning to TRBD2. This clonotype originated in a human donor with Susac syndrome. The CDR3 is CASSLERGTYNEQFF. DNA for the CDR3: TGTGCCAGCAGCTTGGAGCGGGGAACCTACAATGAGCAGTTCTTC.